These 24 T cell receptor beta chains originate from one sample sequenced in a study of blood T cell repertoires in COVID-19. Measured with immunoSEQ multiplex PCR; TCRdb has only the in-frame clones, and not every one. The data show about 190,000 clones, with less than 85% seen just once and approximately 13% held by the top ten. Material: peripheral blood. These TCRs come from a woman aged 50 to 60 with acute or convalescent COVID-19.

V is TRBV14 and J is TRBJ1-3; D gene uncertain. CDR3 length: 17 residues. CDR1 is SGHDN and CDR2 is FVKESK in the germline V gene. Trimming cost V 1 base and J 0 bases, with 13 bases left between them. CDR3 protein: CASSQGLSYSSGNTIYF. Here the CDR3 DNA reads TGTGCCAGCAGCCAAGGCCTGTCGTACTCCTCTGGAAACACCATATATTTT. The full variable domain, its missing parts supplied by reference TRBV14 and TRBJ1-3, is EAGVTQFPSHSVIEKGQTVTLRCDPISGHDNLYWYRRVMGKEIKFLLHFVKESKQDESGMPNNRFLAERTGGTYSTLKVQPAELEDSGVYFCASSQGLSYSSGNTIYFGEGSWLTVV.

This clone was counted between two and nine times. The chain has TRBV5-5 and TRBJ2-1; 8 bases fit TRBD2. Germline V lookup: CDR1 SGHKS, CDR2 YYEKEE (reference sequence). The CDR3 covers 15 residues. Unmatched junction bases numbered 5, after V lost 2 bases and J lost 4 bases. CDR3 in DNA: TGTGCCAGCAGCTTCAAGACTAGCGAGTACAATGAGCAGTTCTTC. As protein: CASSFKTSEYNEQFF. The variable domain in full, completed from reference TRBV5-5 and TRBJ2-1, reads DAGVTQSPTHLIKTRGQQVTLRCSPISGHKSVSWYQQVLGQGPQFIFQYYEKEERGRGNFPDRFSARQFPNYSSELNVNALLLGDSALYLCASSFKTSEYNEQFFGPGTRLTVL.

This clone showed up just a few times. The chain employs TRBV7-2 and TRBJ2-7; 12 nucleotides match TRBD2. The CDR3 extends over 18 amino acids. Germline lookup yields CDR1 SGHTA and CDR2 FQGNSA. V lost 2 bases, J lost 4 bases, and 12 bases stayed unmatched. CDR3: CASSLSQRASGREYEQYF. The CDR3 DNA reads as TGTGCCAGCAGCTTATCCCAGAGGGCTAGCGGGAGGGAGTACGAGCAGTACTTC.

For the CDR3, the DNA is TGTGCCAGCAGTTACCAGGGATACAATAATTCACCCCTCCACTTT. It translates to CASSYQGYNNSPLHF. The V and J genes are TRBV6-5 and TRBJ1-6; possibly TRBD1 for D (5 bases). Germline V gene sequence: CDR1 MNHEY, CDR2 SVGAGI. Trimming left V 2 bases short and J 5 bases short, with 10 bases between. The CDR3 has 15 residues.

The V gene is TRBV6-5, the J gene TRBJ1-2, with 7 bases identical to TRBD1. The CDR3 length is 13 residues. Looked up from germline, CDR1 is MNHEY and CDR2 is SVGAGI. The junction had 9 bases not matched to a gene; V was cut back by 10 bases and J by 4 bases. The chain's CDR3 is CATDLYRGYGYTF. The CDR3 coding sequence is TGTGCCACAGACTTGTACAGGGGCTATGGCTACACCTTC.

The chain has TRBV10-1 and TRBJ2-7; no clear D. Germline values: CDR1 WNHNN, CDR2 SYGVQD (reference sequence). Trimming cost V 3 bases and J 3 bases, with 15 bases left between them. The CDR3 covers 15 residues. CDR3 amino acids: CASSDRRPPNYEQYF. For the CDR3, the DNA is TGCGCCAGCAGTGACCGCAGGCCGCCCAACTACGAGCAGTACTTC.

The genes are TRBV7-8 and TRBJ1-5; tentative D call: TRBD1 (5 bases). The CDR3 consists of 15 residues. Germline V lookup: CDR1 SGHVS, CDR2 FQNEAQ. Deletions cut 1 base from V and 6 bases from J, with 13 bases between. CDR3 region: CASSLDLQVGQPQHF. The CDR3 DNA is TGTGCCAGCAGCTTAGACCTACAGGTCGGTCAGCCCCAGCATTTT. Full variable domain (remainder filled in from reference TRBV7-8 and TRBJ1-5): GAGVSQSPRYKVAKRGQDVALRCDPISGHVSLFWYQQALGQGPEFLTYFQNEAQLDKSGLPSDRFFAERPEGSVSTLKIQRTQQEDSAVYLCASSLDLQVGQPQHFGDGTRLSIL.

This clone was seen a handful of times. The chain has TRBV13 and TRBJ2-7; TRBD2 aligns across 8 bases. The CDR3 is made up of 16 amino acids. The V gene's germline CDR1 is PRHDT and CDR2 FYEKMQ (reference sequence). V lost 0 bases to trimming and J lost 6 bases; unmatched junction nucleotides: 10. CDR3 region: CASSLGTFRTSGEQYF. In DNA form, the CDR3 reads TGTGCCAGCAGCTTAGGCACCTTCCGCACTAGCGGCGAGCAGTACTTC.

This clone was observed a few times. The chain links TRBV11-3 to TRBJ2-1; 11 bases are shared with TRBD2. Per germline, CDR1 SGHNT and CDR2 YENEEA. V shed 5 bases and J 7 bases; nucleotides not matched to a gene: 7. This CDR3 spans 15 amino acids. Written as DNA, the CDR3 is TGTGCCAGCAGCCTACTAGCGGGGGTCGGGAATGAGCAGTTCTTC. It specifies CASSLLAGVGNEQFF.

With respect to this clone: One end of the junction varies from germline; a read error may be responsible. The J gene is TRBJ1-5, the V gene TRBV7-2; no reliable D call. This CDR3 is 13 amino acids long. Germline CDR1 SGHTA, CDR2 FQGNSA. CDR3 amino acids: CASSLDSSQPQHF. The CDR3 DNA sequence: TGTGCCAGCAGCTTAGATAGCAGTCAGCCCCAGCATTTT. The whole variable domain, remainder taken from reference TRBV7-2 and TRBJ1-5, is GAGVSQSPSNKVTEKGKDVELRCDPISGHTALYWYRQSLGQGLEFLIYFQGNSAPDKSGLPSDRFSAERTGGSVSTLTIQRTQQEDSAVYLCASSLDSSQPQHFGDGTRLSIL.

Of note for this clone: This sample includes further DNA sequences coding for the same CDR3. The V call is TRBV7-9, the J call TRBJ1-5; no clear D. CDR3 length: 15 amino acids. Germline V CDR1 and CDR2: SEHNR, FQNEAQ (reference sequence). V dropped 2 bases and J dropped 0 bases, with 8 bases sitting between them. The CDR3: CASSLSGNSNQPQHF. DNA of the CDR3: TGTGCCAGCAGCTTATCCGGGAATAGCAATCAGCCCCAGCATTTT.

In DNA, the CDR3 is TGTGCCAGCTCACCACCCAGACCAGAGAGGGGGCAAGAGACCCAGTACTTC. Protein: CASSPPRPERGQETQYF. The chain uses TRBV18 and TRBJ2-5; possibly TRBD1 for D (6 bases). The CDR3 sequence is 17 residues long. Per germline, CDR1 KGHSH and CDR2 LQKENI. The V gene lost 0 bases and the J gene lost 2 bases, with 16 bases spanning the gap.

The CDR3 reads CASSETGISYEQYF. The CDR3 DNA is TGTGCCAGCAGTGAAACAGGGATCTCCTACGAGCAGTACTTC. V and J are TRBV6-1 and TRBJ2-7; tentatively, D is TRBD1 (6 bases). The CDR3 runs 14 residues. Germline V lookup: CDR1 MNHNS, CDR2 SASEGT. Trimming left V 2 bases short and J 0 bases short, with 8 bases between.

The count of this clone is one. The CDR3 DNA sequence: TGTGCCACCAGTGACTCCGGCGGGACAGGGGCCTACGAGCAGTACTTC. Translating gives CATSDSGGTGAYEQYF. This rearrangement joins TRBV24-1 to TRBJ2-7; 10 positions match TRBD1. The V segment lost 4 bases and the J segment 2 bases; nucleotides outside the gene matches: 7. The CDR3 extends over 16 amino acids. Germline values: CDR1 KGHDR, CDR2 SFDVKD.

This chain links TRBV7-9 with TRBJ1-5; D gene unclear. The CDR3 sequence is 16 residues long. Trimming stripped 2 bases from V and 0 bases from J, with 11 bases between. The germline CDR1 and CDR2 sequences are SEHNR and FQNEAQ (reference sequence). CDR3 DNA: TGTGCCAGCAGCTTAAATGGGCAGAATAGCAATCAGCCCCAGCATTTT. It is translated as CASSLNGQNSNQPQHF.

The rearrangement uses TRBV10-1 and TRBJ1-3, with D hard to call. CDR1 and CDR2 from the germline V gene are WNHNN and SYGVQD (reference sequence). V was clipped by 3 bases and J by 1 base, with 16 bases between them. This CDR3 has 17 residues. The CDR3 reads CASSERREGSSGNTIYF. Written as DNA, the CDR3 is TGCGCCAGCAGTGAAAGGCGGGAGGGATCTTCTGGAAACACCATATATTTT.

With respect to this clone: An end of the junction does not agree with germline; a read error may underlie this. The rearrangement uses TRBV2 and TRBJ1-5; a weak D match, TRBD1 (5 bases). The CDR3 spans 13 residues. Looked up from germline, CDR1 is SNHLY and CDR2 is FYNNEI. The CDR3 reads CASCDGGGQPQHF. The CDR3 DNA reads TGTGCCAGCTGTGATGGGGGGGGTCAGCCCCAGCATTTT.

This chain uses TRBV29-1 with TRBJ2-1; 10 bases map to TRBD2. V was pared by 4 bases and J by 6 bases, with 18 bases of the junction left unmatched. The CDR3 is made up of 18 amino acids. CDR1 and CDR2 (germline): SQVTM, ANQGSEA. In DNA form, the CDR3 reads TGCAGCGTTGGGGGGGGAAGCGGGAGGGTCCCCCGTGGCAATGAGCAGTTCTTC. This codes for CSVGGGSGRVPRGNEQFF.

The V and J genes are TRBV27 and TRBJ2-6; 7 nucleotides line up with TRBD1. Looked up from germline, CDR1 is MNHEY and CDR2 is SMNVEV (reference sequence). V gave up 4 bases and J gave up 0 bases; unmatched junction bases: 6. This CDR3 comprises 17 residues. The CDR3 nucleotides are TGTGCCAGCAGTTCGAGGACAGGAATCTCTGGGGCCAACGTCCTGACTTTC. Residues: CASSSRTGISGANVLTF. The whole variable domain, remainder taken from reference TRBV27 and TRBJ2-6, is EAQVTQNPRYLITVTGKKLTVTCSQNMNHEYMSWYRQDPGLGLRQIYYSMNVEVTDKGDVPEGYKVSRKEKRNFPLILESPSPNQTSLYFCASSSRTGISGANVLTFGAGSRLTVL.

The chain combines TRBV7-2 with TRBJ2-3; TRBD2 is a possible D gene (6 bases). Trimming removed 1 base from V and 0 bases from J, with 11 bases in between. Germline V gene lookup returns CDR1 SGHTA and CDR2 FQGNSA. The CDR3 is 16 amino acids. DNA of the CDR3: TGTGCCAGCAGCTTAGGCGGGGTGAGGAGCACAGATACGCAGTATTTT. Amino acids: CASSLGGVRSTDTQYF.

The chain links TRBV12-3 or TRBV12-4 to TRBJ2-5; TRBD1 aligns across 7 bases. Trimming took 6 bases from V and 2 from J; bases not matched to a gene: 3. CDR3 length equals 13 residues. The CDR3: CASRGQRQETQYF. In DNA, the CDR3 is TGTGCCAGCAGGGGACAGCGTCAAGAGACCCAGTACTTC.

The chain has TRBV6-5 and TRBJ1-4; TRBD1 agrees at 7 bases. This CDR3 has 12 amino acids. The trim removed 6 bases at V and 7 bases at J, leaving 2 bases unmatched. Germline loops: CDR1 MNHEY, CDR2 SVGAGI. The CDR3 DNA reads as TGTGCCAGCAGAACAGGGGCTGAAAAACTGTTTTTT. It codes for CASRTGAEKLFF.

V usage is TRBV5-1 and J usage is TRBJ2-5; D possibly corresponds to TRBD2 (5 bases). This CDR3 is 13 amino acids long. Per germline, CDR1 SGHRS and CDR2 YFSETQ. V was pared by 0 bases and J by 7 bases, with 10 bases between. For the CDR3, the DNA is TGCGCCAGCAGCTTGGCCCTAAGCGGGACCCAGTACTTC. Its translation: CASSLALSGTQYF.

The chain couples TRBV29-1 to TRBJ2-7; 7 nucleotides line up with TRBD1. After removal of 5 bases from V and 2 bases from J, the junction contained 3 bases not matched to a gene. The CDR3 has 12 amino acids. CDR1 and CDR2 from the germline V gene are SQVTM and ANQGSEA. The CDR3 nucleotides are TGCAGCGTTTCCGGGACAGCCTACGAGCAGTACTTC. Its protein is CSVSGTAYEQYF.